This T cell receptor (beta chain) was sequenced during a study of pediatric ulcerative colitis. During colonoscopy, one to two rectal pinch biopsies were collected. The data were produced by immunoSEQ multiplex PCR, yet TCRdb's version contains in-frame clones alone and is incomplete. Among tens of thousands of clones listed, 78% were seen once. Germline V gives CDR1 LGHNT, CDR2 FRNRAP. CDR3 length equals 10 residues. On this clone itself: At one of its ends the junction is not consistent with the germline gene, which may arise from a read error.

This chain connects TRBV12-5 to TRBJ2-5, with D unclear. The receptor's source is a girl aged 10-17 years with moderate ulcerative colitis. Sequenced: gut tissue. The CDR3 sequence: CASGSARWNF. DNA of the CDR3: TGTGCTAGTGGTTCCGCTCGGTGGAACTTC.